The 26 T cell receptor beta chains in this list originate from one sample, sequenced in a study of graft-versus-host responses after intestinal transplantation. These receptors are not linked to any known antigen. TCRdb's table, derived via immunoSEQ multiplex PCR, lists solely in-frame clones and lacks some. The sample yields 95,000 to 110,000 clones, more than 85% seen once. Sequenced material: unstimulated CD4+ T cells sorted from spleen or lymph node cells, taken before intestinal transplant. These receptors all come from a human donor who received an intestinal transplant.

The V gene is TRBV14, the J gene TRBJ2-1; the match to TRBD1 covers 7 bases. This CDR3 has 15 residues. Germline loops: CDR1 SGHDN, CDR2 FVKESK. The V gene end was trimmed by 4 bases and the J gene end by 4 bases; junction bases not matched to a gene: 7. The CDR3 region has the DNA TGTGCCAGCAGCCGACAGGGCACGAAGTACAATGAGCAGTTCTTC. It specifies CASSRQGTKYNEQFF.

This chain uses TRBV11-1 with TRBJ2-7; D possibly corresponds to TRBD2 (6 bases). V gave up 0 bases and J gave up 6 bases, with 12 bases separating them. This CDR3 spans 14 amino acids. Germline V lookup: CDR1 SGHAT, CDR2 FQDESV (reference sequence). CDR3 in amino acids: CASSLALKGGEQYF. CDR3 sequence (DNA): TGTGCCAGCAGCTTAGCGCTAAAGGGAGGCGAGCAGTACTTC.

The chain has TRBV6-1 and TRBJ1-3; weak D call: TRBD1 (6 bases). Germline V gene lookup returns CDR1 MNHNS and CDR2 SASEGT. The germline V and J ends were trimmed by 5 bases and 9 bases, with 14 bases remaining between them. The CDR3 spans 13 residues. As DNA, the CDR3 is TGTGCCAGCAGTATACAGTCAGGGGCCACCATATATTTT. Protein: CASSIQSGATIYF.

This chain connects TRBV18 to TRBJ2-5; D may be TRBD2 (6 bases). From germline, CDR1 is KGHSH and CDR2 LQKENI. V lost 3 bases to trimming and J lost 5 bases, with 25 bases between them. The CDR3 totals 18 residues. Here the CDR3 DNA reads TGTGCCAGCTCACCGCAGGAGATCCGAGGTAGCGGAGTGGAGACCCAGTACTTC. This translates into CASSPQEIRGSGVETQYF.

The V call is TRBV6-1, the J call TRBJ2-7, with 8 bases fitting TRBD2. With V trimmed by 5 bases and J by 4 bases, 10 bases remained unmatched. Germline loops: CDR1 MNHNS, CDR2 SASEGT. The CDR3 length is 15 residues. The chain's CDR3 is CASSFTPLAVYEQYF. The CDR3 DNA is TGTGCCAGCAGTTTCACCCCACTAGCGGTATACGAGCAGTACTTC.

The rearrangement links TRBV4-1 to TRBJ2-5, with a tentative D call TRBD2 (6 bases). The germline V and J ends were trimmed by 5 bases and 1 base, with 14 bases remaining between them. Germline V lookup: CDR1 MGHRA, CDR2 YSYEKL. CDR3 length: 15 residues. The CDR3 sequence is CASSLGGPAQETQYF. The CDR3 nucleotides read TGCGCCAGCAGCTTAGGAGGGCCAGCCCAAGAGACCCAGTACTTC.

This clone was observed a few times. J is TRBJ2-3 and V is TRBV5-5; D possibly corresponds to TRBD1 (5 bases). The CDR3 is 14 amino acids. V was pared by 4 bases and J by 4 bases, with 13 bases between. CDR1 is SGHKS, CDR2 YYEKEE, per germline (reference sequence). The CDR3 is CASSRGLDADTQYF. The DNA for the CDR3 is TGTGCCAGCAGCAGGGGTTTAGATGCAGATACGCAGTATTTT.

This clone appeared once. J is TRBJ1-4 and V is TRBV2, with D unresolved. Trimming left V 7 bases short and J 5 bases short, with 11 bases between. Germline V CDR1 and CDR2: SNHLY, FYNNEI. The CDR3 has 13 residues. The CDR3 loop reads CASNGNLNEKLFF. The DNA for the CDR3 is TGTGCCAGCAACGGGAACCTAAATGAAAAACTGTTTTTT.

On this clone itself: An end of the junction does not agree with germline; a read error may underlie this. The sample has other DNA sequences that encode this CDR3 too. V and J are TRBV2 and TRBJ2-7, with 9 nucleotides matching TRBD1. Germline CDR1 reads SNHLY; CDR2 reads FYNNEI. CDR3 length equals 12 residues. CDR3 residues: CASSRDRDEQYF. The CDR3, as DNA: TGCGCCAGCAGTAGGGACAGGGACGAGCAGTACTTC.

CDR3 bases: TGTGCCAGCAGCGTATATGGGCAATACAATGAGCAGTTCTTC. It yields the protein CASSVYGQYNEQFF. V is TRBV7-9 and J is TRBJ2-1; no clear D gene. The CDR3 is made up of 14 amino acids. Between the trimmed V and J ends, which lost 5 bases and 4 bases, there was a span of 12 bases. Germline V gene sequence: CDR1 SEHNR, CDR2 FQNEAQ (reference sequence).

The rearrangement uses TRBV11-2 and TRBJ2-1; no clear D. The germline V gene encodes CDR1 SGHAT and CDR2 FQNNGV. The V end was cut by 5 bases, the J end by 4 bases, with 9 bases between. The CDR3 has 13 amino acids. CDR3 bases: TGTGCCAGCAGCAAGGACGGATACAATGAGCAGTTCTTC. Translating it yields CASSKDGYNEQFF.

J is TRBJ2-3 and V is TRBV5-5; D not certain. V shed 1 base and J shed 2 bases, with 11 bases lying between them. CDR3 length: 15 amino acids. The germline V gene has CDR1 SGHKS and CDR2 YYEKEE (reference sequence). CDR3 DNA sequence: TGTGCCAGCAGCTTGTTACCCAGCTTCACAGATACGCAGTATTTT. Translated: CASSLLPSFTDTQYF.

This sequence joins TRBV6-6 and TRBJ1-6, with D unclear. In germline, CDR1 is MNHNY, CDR2 SVGAGI (reference sequence). The CDR3 runs to 14 residues. Between the trimmed V and J ends, which lost 5 bases and 0 bases, there was a span of 5 bases. CDR3 DNA sequence: TGTGCCAGCAGTCAAAGCTCCTATAATTCACCCCTCCACTTT. Encoded protein: CASSQSSYNSPLHF.

The chain links TRBV19 to TRBJ1-1, with D unclear. Trimming cost V 3 bases and J 3 bases, with 8 bases left between them. The CDR3 covers 13 residues. Germline V gene lookup returns CDR1 LNHDA and CDR2 SQIVND (reference sequence). The CDR3 DNA sequence: TGTGCCAGTAGTATTGGAGGTGACACTGAAGCTTTCTTT. Protein sequence: CASSIGGDTEAFF.

The chain employs TRBV11-1 and TRBJ2-1; 7 bases fit TRBD2. V was clipped by 5 bases and J by 2 bases; unmatched bases: 6. The CDR3 runs 15 residues. From germline, CDR1 is SGHAT and CDR2 FQDESV (reference sequence). Here the CDR3 reads CASSLRSGPYNEQFF. CDR3 in DNA: TGTGCCAGCAGCCTCCGTAGCGGGCCCTACAATGAGCAGTTCTTC.

V and J are TRBV4-1 and TRBJ2-3; 11 positions match TRBD2. Germline V gives CDR1 MGHRA, CDR2 YSYEKL. V lost 0 bases to trimming and J lost 2 bases; unmatched junction nucleotides: 19. This CDR3 is built from 22 residues. The CDR3 nucleotides read TGCGCCAGCAGCCAAGATCTTTTACAACTAGCGGGAGTCACCGTGGTCACAGATACGCAGTATTTT. Encoded protein: CASSQDLLQLAGVTVVTDTQYF.

The V gene is TRBV19, the J gene TRBJ1-5; the D is unclear. Per germline, CDR1 LNHDA and CDR2 SQIVND (reference sequence). The CDR3 is 13 residues long. The V gene lost 1 base and the J gene lost 7 bases, with 8 bases spanning the gap. CDR3 bases: TGTGCCAGTAGTATAGTAGAATTACAGCCCCAGCATTTT. Translation gives CASSIVELQPQHF. The complete variable domain, with remaining parts taken from reference TRBV19 and TRBJ1-5, reads DGGITQSPKYLFRKEGQNVTLSCEQNLNHDAMYWYRQDPGQGLRLIYYSQIVNDFQKGDIAEGYSVSREKKESFPLTVTSAQKNPTAFYLCASSIVELQPQHFGDGTRLSIL.

The chain links TRBV7-2 to TRBJ1-5; no definite D call. Between the trimmed V and J ends, which lost 1 base and 6 bases, there was a span of 4 bases. The CDR3 has 12 amino acids. Germline assignment: CDR1 SGHTA and CDR2 FQGNSA. DNA of the CDR3: TGTGCCAGCAGCTTAGGGTTTCAGCCCCAGCATTTT. It specifies CASSLGFQPQHF.

The chain employs TRBV15 and TRBJ2-4; D may match TRBD1 or TRBD2 (7 bases each). The CDR3 loop spans 15 amino acids. Looked up from germline, CDR1 is LNHNV and CDR2 is YYDKDF (reference sequence). Trimming pared 0 bases from V and 7 bases from J, leaving 13 bases between. The CDR3, as DNA: TGTGCCACCAGCAGAGAGGGAGGGGGCCTGAACATTCAGTACTTC. Translated, it gives CATSREGGGLNIQYF.

The J gene is TRBJ1-1, the V gene TRBV5-1, with D perhaps matching TRBD1 (5 bases). Trimming took off 2 bases at V and 1 base at J, with 9 bases between the two ends. The CDR3 has 14 amino acids. Germline CDR1 and CDR2: SGHRS and YFSETQ. This CDR3 is CASSFKQANTEAFF. The CDR3 nucleotides read TGCGCCAGCAGCTTTAAACAGGCGAACACTGAAGCTTTCTTT.

The chain is built from TRBV5-4 and TRBJ1-1; 10 nucleotides line up with TRBD1. The CDR3 runs to 15 residues. The germline V gene encodes CDR1 SGHNT and CDR2 YYREEE (reference sequence). Trimming removed 3 bases from V and 4 bases from J; junction bases left unmatched: 6. CDR3 bases: TGTGCCAGCAGCTCGGCGACAGGGGGCGGCACTGAAGCTTTCTTT. Its protein is CASSSATGGGTEAFF.

This clone was picked up a small number of times. This chain uses TRBV4-1 with TRBJ2-6; 7 positions agree with TRBD1. This CDR3 is built from 16 residues. Germline V gives CDR1 MGHRA, CDR2 YSYEKL. Trimming cost V 0 bases and J 1 base; bases outside gene matches: 0. CDR3 bases: TGCGCCAGCAGCCAAGAACAGGGGTCTGGGGCCAACGTCCTGACTTTC. Amino acid sequence: CASSQEQGSGANVLTF.

This rearrangement joins TRBV6-5 to TRBJ1-2, with D tentatively TRBD1 (5 bases). Germline V gene data show CDR1 as MNHEY and CDR2 as SVGAGI. The CDR3 is 14 residues long. Trimming shortened V by 8 bases and J by 0 bases, and 13 bases separated the two germline ends. The CDR3 region has the DNA TGTGCCAGCCGACCCAGGGTACCTAACTATGGCTACACCTTC. This sequence encodes CASRPRVPNYGYTF.

This clone has just one count. The rearrangement joins TRBV19 to TRBJ1-5, with D unresolved. Trimming removed 8 bases from V and 4 bases from J, with 12 bases in between. This CDR3 is 13 amino acids long. CDR1 is LNHDA and CDR2 is SQIVND in the germline V gene (reference sequence). CDR3 loop: CASSQRANQPQHF. Here the CDR3 DNA reads TGTGCCAGTTCCCAGCGGGCAAATCAGCCCCAGCATTTT. Together with reference TRBV19 and TRBJ1-5, the CDR3 gives the full variable domain: DGGITQSPKYLFRKEGQNVTLSCEQNLNHDAMYWYRQDPGQGLRLIYYSQIVNDFQKGDIAEGYSVSREKKESFPLTVTSAQKNPTAFYLCASSQRANQPQHFGDGTRLSIL.

The chain recombines TRBV4-1 with TRBJ1-3, with D possibly matching TRBD1 (5 bases). The length of the CDR3 is 16 residues. Trimming pared 4 bases from V and 1 base from J, leaving 14 bases between. CDR1 is MGHRA, CDR2 YSYEKL, per germline. CDR3 region: CASSRLSRVSGNTIYF. CDR3 nucleotides: TGCGCCAGCAGCCGCCTAAGCAGGGTTTCTGGAAACACCATATATTTT.

The chain uses TRBV11-2 and TRBJ2-2, with a weak D call TRBD2 (6 bases). Trimming took 5 bases from V and 1 from J, leaving 17 bases between them. The length of the CDR3 is 17 residues. Germline assignment: CDR1 SGHAT and CDR2 FQNNGV. The CDR3 loop reads CASSRVLGGLNTGELFF. The CDR3 DNA follows: TGTGCCAGCAGCCGCGTCCTGGGGGGACTGAACACCGGGGAGCTGTTTTTT.